Below, 7 T cell receptor beta chains from the same sample are listed, as sequenced in a study of cytomegalovirus exposure and HLA in healthy donors listed by TCRdb under 2017. The library was produced with the immunoSEQ multiplex PCR assay. A mixture of 60 forward primers for TCR Vbeta segments and 13 reverse primers for TCR Jbeta segments was used in the multiplex PCR. As stored in TCRdb, this immuneACCESS dataset retains in-frame rearrangements with V and J assigned. A fraction of the clones does not appear; measured against another copy, unresolved V genes explain less than half of the discrepancy, and the remainder lacks a known reason. For this sample the table gives 95,000 to 100,000 clones, of which around 69% were detected only once. The ten largest clones add up to about 20% of the sample. What was sequenced was PBMCs. All receptors derive from an older woman in good health and CMV-seropositive.

V is TRBV25-1 and J is TRBJ1-1, with TRBD1 matching 8 bases. Unmatched junction bases numbered 5, after V lost 6 bases and J lost 5 bases. The CDR3 loop spans 13 amino acids. Germline loops: CDR1 MGHDK, CDR2 SYGVNS. For the CDR3, the DNA is TGTGCCAGCAGACAGGGGGGGGGAACTGAAGCTTTCTTT. It specifies CASRQGGGTEAFF.

This clone was observed once. The gene calls are TRBV2 and TRBJ1-2, with a weak D call TRBD1 (5 bases). The germline V gene has CDR1 SNHLY and CDR2 FYNNEI. V lost 6 bases, J lost 3 bases, and 14 bases lay in between. This CDR3 has 14 amino acids. Written as DNA, the CDR3 is TGTGCCAGCAGCCCGCTCGGGGGAGACTATGGCTACACCTTC. Protein product: CASSPLGGDYGYTF. Drawing the rest from reference TRBV2 and TRBJ1-2, the complete variable domain is EPEVTQTPSHQVTQMGQEVILRCVPISNHLYFYWYRQILGQKVEFLVSFYNNEISEKSEIFDDQFSVERPDGSNFTLKIRSTKLEDSAMYFCASSPLGGDYGYTFGSGTRLTVV.

The rearrangement joins TRBV19 to TRBJ1-4; no reliable D call. CDR1 LNHDA and CDR2 SQIVND come from the germline V gene (reference sequence). The CDR3 consists of 14 residues. V was pared by 5 bases and J by 0 bases, with 7 bases between. In nucleotides, the CDR3 is TGTGCCAGTAGTTCACTAGCAACTAATGAAAAACTGTTTTTT. This codes for CASSSLATNEKLFF. The full variable domain, rest sourced from reference TRBV19 and TRBJ1-4, is DGGITQSPKYLFRKEGQNVTLSCEQNLNHDAMYWYRQDPGQGLRLIYYSQIVNDFQKGDIAEGYSVSREKKESFPLTVTSAQKNPTAFYLCASSSLATNEKLFFGSGTQLSVL.

The rearrangement joins TRBV29-1 to TRBJ2-1; 8 nucleotides line up with TRBD1. CDR3 length: 15 residues. V gave up 4 bases and J gave up 1 base; unmatched junction bases: 6. Germline-derived CDR1 and CDR2 are SQVTM and ANQGSEA. CDR3 sequence reads: CSVGDRLVSYNEQFF. CDR3 DNA: TGCAGCGTTGGGGACAGGCTCGTATCCTACAATGAGCAGTTCTTC.

This rearrangement joins TRBV2 to TRBJ1-5; perhaps TRBD1 as D (5 bases). The CDR3 totals 15 residues. Germline assignment: CDR1 SNHLY and CDR2 FYNNEI. V dropped 4 bases and J dropped 1 base, with 11 bases sitting between them. DNA of the CDR3: TGTGCCAGCAGTGTTCAGGGCAGGAGCAATCAGCCCCAGCATTTT. Protein: CASSVQGRSNQPQHF.

The chain recombines TRBV9 with TRBJ1-2, with D possibly matching TRBD1 (5 bases). This CDR3 has 13 residues. V was cut by 4 bases and J by 6 bases, with 13 bases left in between. Germline CDR1 reads SGDLS; CDR2 reads YYNGEE. CDR3 DNA sequence: TGTGCCAGCAGCCTTTGGACGGGGGATGGCTACACCTTC. Amino acids: CASSLWTGDGYTF.

V usage is TRBV7-3 and J usage is TRBJ2-7; D is possibly TRBD2 (5 bases). The CDR3 is made up of 15 amino acids. In germline, CDR1 is SGHTA, CDR2 FQGTGA. V lost 5 bases, J lost 0 bases, and 14 bases lay in between. The CDR3 reads CASSPAGVLSYEQYF. The DNA for the CDR3 is TGTGCCAGCAGCCCAGCCGGGGTCCTCTCCTACGAGCAGTACTTC.